A selection of T cell receptor beta chains follows, all from one sample in a study of vaccination effects on CD4 cells after COVID-19. The repertoire was sequenced with immunoSEQ multiplex PCR; TCRdb's copy has only in-frame clones and lacks some. This table has tens of thousands of clones, approximately 69% appearing once. Antigens for these TCRs are unknown. The specimen was CD4+ T cells from PBMCs cultured with SARS-CoV-2 spike peptides, collected after COVID-19 vaccination. The origin of the receptors is a human donor who received a COVID-19 vaccine. Each CDR3 is given with its conserved first and last residue. The order of the fields is V gene, J gene, CDR3 protein.

V: TRBV4-1; J: TRBJ2-2; CDR3: CASSQVGGSANTGELFF
V: TRBV5-5; J: TRBJ2-2; CDR3: CASSKYSGTSISGELFF
V: TRBV5-1; J: TRBJ2-1; CDR3: CASSSLASAYNEQFF
V: TRBV7-9; J: TRBJ2-5; CDR3: CASSLTGGGETQYF
V: TRBV5-1; J: TRBJ2-1; CDR3: CASSLRASGYNEQFF
V: TRBV5-6; J: TRBJ2-3; CDR3: CASSLGATQYF
V: TRBV7-2; J: TRBJ2-2; CDR3: CASSLRLAGGGGELFF
V: TRBV3-1/TRBV3-2; J: TRBJ1-2; CDR3: CASSQGGTRGGYGYTF
V: TRBV20-1; J: TRBJ2-1; CDR3: CSAPRVEQFF
V: TRBV4-2; J: TRBJ2-3; CDR3: CASSPGAGLGTDTQYF
V: TRBV30; J: TRBJ2-3; CDR3: CAFTLAGGGRYTQYF
V: TRBV10-3; J: TRBJ1-4; CDR3: CAISDQGEKLFF
V: TRBV11-2; J: TRBJ2-1; CDR3: CASSPQTGNEQFF
V: TRBV18; J: TRBJ2-7; CDR3: CASSPGSVFYEQYF
V: TRBV24-1; J: TRBJ2-3; CDR3: CATGEKTSQDTQYF
V: TRBV25-1; J: TRBJ2-7; CDR3: CASSDTTYEQYF
V: TRBV5-1; J: TRBJ2-3; CDR3: CASSGLPGPTDTQYF
V: TRBV12-3/TRBV12-4; J: TRBJ1-4; CDR3: CASSGINEKLFF
V: TRBV10-2; J: TRBJ1-5; CDR3: CASRHTGGGSNQPQHF
V: TRBV19; J: TRBJ1-4; CDR3: CASSGVGIATNEKLFF
V: TRBV5-1; J: TRBJ2-5; CDR3: CASSTSNQETQYF
V: TRBV6-5; J: TRBJ2-5; CDR3: CASSRSGNPQETQYF
V: TRBV18; J: TRBJ1-5; CDR3: CASSRGGTNQPQHF
V: TRBV29-1; J: TRBJ1-3; CDR3: CSVEGSGSGNTIYF
V: TRBV7-8; J: TRBJ1-1; CDR3: CASSSMGGTQVNTEAFF
V: TRBV5-1; J: TRBJ2-2; CDR3: CASSFKTGSNTGELFF
V: TRBV5-1; J: TRBJ1-1; CDR3: CASSLESAGGNEAFF
V: TRBV13; J: TRBJ2-7; CDR3: CASSGGQSYEQYF
V: TRBV19; J: TRBJ1-5; CDR3: CASSKTGVQPQHF
V: TRBV6-1; J: TRBJ2-3; CDR3: CASSELAGGEDTQYF
V: TRBV5-1; J: TRBJ1-1; CDR3: CASSFGNTEAFF
V: TRBV27; J: TRBJ1-6; CDR3: CATTGNRGSYNSPLHF
V: TRBV6-5; J: TRBJ2-7; CDR3: CASSSSWRGDYEQYF
V: TRBV4-2; J: TRBJ1-2; CDR3: CASSHPTGILSYGYTF
V: TRBV5-1; J: TRBJ2-1; CDR3: CASSQTGSSYNEQFF
V: TRBV6-2/TRBV6-3; J: TRBJ2-5; CDR3: CASSAEETQYF
V: TRBV25-1; J: TRBJ2-7; CDR3: CASSAYRGVDEQYF
V: TRBV11-2; J: TRBJ1-5; CDR3: CASSLGAMGNQPQHF
V: TRBV6-5; J: TRBJ1-2; CDR3: CASSNRRTANYGYTF
V: TRBV24-1; J: TRBJ2-7; CDR3: CATQAGQGVPYEQYF
V: TRBV18; J: TRBJ2-1; CDR3: CASSPPANEQFF
V: TRBV10-3; J: TRBJ2-3; CDR3: CAISDSDTQYF
V: TRBV5-6; J: TRBJ1-2; CDR3: CASSLSWYGYTF
V: TRBV6-1; J: TRBJ1-2; CDR3: CASSDGTDVNYGYTF
V: TRBV11-2; J: TRBJ2-3; CDR3: CASSKDRVTDTQYF
V: TRBV11-3; J: TRBJ2-1; CDR3: CASSLDWGTLRGGEYNEQFF
V: TRBV11-3; J: TRBJ1-6; CDR3: CASSLEPDRPLHF
V: TRBV11-1; J: TRBJ1-2; CDR3: CASSPAHGGGYTF